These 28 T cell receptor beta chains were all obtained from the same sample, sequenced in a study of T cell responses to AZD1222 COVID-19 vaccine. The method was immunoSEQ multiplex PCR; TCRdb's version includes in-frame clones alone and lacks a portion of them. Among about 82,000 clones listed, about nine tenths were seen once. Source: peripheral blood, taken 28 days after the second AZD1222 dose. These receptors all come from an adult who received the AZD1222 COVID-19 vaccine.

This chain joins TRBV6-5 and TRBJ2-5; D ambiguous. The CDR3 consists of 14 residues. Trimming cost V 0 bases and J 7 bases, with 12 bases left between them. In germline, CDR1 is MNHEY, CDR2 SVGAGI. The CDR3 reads CASSYSITVATQYF. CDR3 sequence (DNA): TGTGCCAGCAGTTACTCGATTACAGTTGCGACCCAGTACTTC.

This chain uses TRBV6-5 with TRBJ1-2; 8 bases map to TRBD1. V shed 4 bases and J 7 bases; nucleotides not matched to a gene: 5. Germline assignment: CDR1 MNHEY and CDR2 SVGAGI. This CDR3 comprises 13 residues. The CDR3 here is CASSSRTGTGYTF. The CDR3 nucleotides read TGTGCCAGCAGTTCCCGGACAGGGACTGGCTACACCTTC.

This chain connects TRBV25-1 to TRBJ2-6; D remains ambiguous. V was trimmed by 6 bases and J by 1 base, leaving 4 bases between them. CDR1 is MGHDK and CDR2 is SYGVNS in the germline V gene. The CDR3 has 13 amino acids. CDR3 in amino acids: CASRKSGANVLTF. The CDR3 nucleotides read TGTGCCAGCAGGAAATCTGGGGCCAACGTCCTGACTTTC.

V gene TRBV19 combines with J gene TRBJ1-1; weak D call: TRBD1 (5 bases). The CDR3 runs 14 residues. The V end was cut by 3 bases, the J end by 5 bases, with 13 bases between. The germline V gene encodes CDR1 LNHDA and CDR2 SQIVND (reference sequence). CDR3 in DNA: TGTGCCAGTAGTATGGCCAGGGAAAAAACTGAAGCTTTCTTT. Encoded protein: CASSMAREKTEAFF.

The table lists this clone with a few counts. The CDR3: CASNVNSGANVLTF. The CDR3 nucleotides are TGTGCCAGCAATGTGAACTCTGGGGCCAACGTCCTGACTTTC. J is TRBJ2-6 and V is TRBV7-3; D gene uncertain. V was trimmed by 7 bases and J by 0 bases, leaving 7 bases between them. The CDR3 spans 14 residues. CDR1 and CDR2 (germline): SGHTA, FQGTGA.

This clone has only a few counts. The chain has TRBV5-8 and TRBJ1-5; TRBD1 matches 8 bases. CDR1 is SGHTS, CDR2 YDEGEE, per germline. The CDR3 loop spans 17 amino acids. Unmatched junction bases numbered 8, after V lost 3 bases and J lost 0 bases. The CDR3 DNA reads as TGTGCCAGCAGCTCGGGACAGGCCGGGTATAGCAATCAGCCCCAGCATTTT. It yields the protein CASSSGQAGYSNQPQHF. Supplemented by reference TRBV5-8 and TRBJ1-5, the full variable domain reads EAGVTQSPTHLIKTRGQQATLRCSPISGHTSVYWYQQALGLGLQFLLWYDEGEERNRGNFPPRFSGRQFPNYSSELNVNALELEDSALYLCASSSGQAGYSNQPQHFGDGTRLSIL.

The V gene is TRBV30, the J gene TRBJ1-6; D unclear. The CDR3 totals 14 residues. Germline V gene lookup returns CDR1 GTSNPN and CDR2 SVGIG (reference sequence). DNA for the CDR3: TGTGCATCTAGTACACGGATTCTGAATTCACCCCTCCACTTT. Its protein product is CASSTRILNSPLHF.

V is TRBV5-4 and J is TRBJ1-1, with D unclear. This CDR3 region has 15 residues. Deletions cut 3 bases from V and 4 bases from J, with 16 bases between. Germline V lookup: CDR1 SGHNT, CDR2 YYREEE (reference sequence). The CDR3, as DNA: TGTGCCAGCAGCTCTGCGGGAGGGATCAGCACTGAAGCTTTCTTT. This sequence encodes CASSSAGGISTEAFF.

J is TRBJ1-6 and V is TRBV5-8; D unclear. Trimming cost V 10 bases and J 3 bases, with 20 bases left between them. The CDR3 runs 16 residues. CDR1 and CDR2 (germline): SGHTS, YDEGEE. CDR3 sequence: CAPVVASDFYNSPLHF. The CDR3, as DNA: TGTGCCCCCGTGGTAGCCAGCGACTTCTATAATTCACCCCTCCACTTT.

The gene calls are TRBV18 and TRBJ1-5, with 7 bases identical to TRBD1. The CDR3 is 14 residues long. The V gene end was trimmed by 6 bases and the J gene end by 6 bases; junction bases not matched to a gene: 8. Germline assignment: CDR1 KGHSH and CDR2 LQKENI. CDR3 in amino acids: CASSPAGDSQPQHF. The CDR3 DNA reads TGTGCCAGCTCCCCCGCCGGGGACAGTCAGCCCCAGCATTTT.

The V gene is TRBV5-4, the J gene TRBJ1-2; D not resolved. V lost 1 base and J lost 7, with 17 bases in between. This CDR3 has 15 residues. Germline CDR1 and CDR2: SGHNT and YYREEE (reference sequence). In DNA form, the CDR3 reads TGTGCCAGCAGCTTGAAGGAGGCGGTTGCGAGTGGCTACACCTTC. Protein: CASSLKEAVASGYTF.

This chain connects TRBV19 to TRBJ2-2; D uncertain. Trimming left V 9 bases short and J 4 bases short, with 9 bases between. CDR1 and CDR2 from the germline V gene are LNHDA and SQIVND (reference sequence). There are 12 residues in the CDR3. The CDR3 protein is CASSPGTGELFF. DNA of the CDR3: TGTGCCAGCTCCCCCGGCACCGGGGAGCTGTTTTTT.

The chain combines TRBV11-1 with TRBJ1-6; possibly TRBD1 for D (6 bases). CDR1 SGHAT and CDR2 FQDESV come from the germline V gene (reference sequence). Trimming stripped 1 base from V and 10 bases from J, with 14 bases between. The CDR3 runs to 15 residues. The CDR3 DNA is TGTGCCAGCAGCTTAGACTCCAGGGGCGGGTCACCCCTCCACTTT. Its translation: CASSLDSRGGSPLHF.

CDR3: CASSLAKVGMEQFF. The CDR3 nucleotides are TGTGCCAGCAGCTTAGCTAAGGTCGGGATGGAGCAGTTCTTC. The chain joins TRBV7-2 to TRBJ2-1; TRBD2 is a possible D gene (5 bases). The V gene lost 0 bases and the J gene lost 10 bases, with 13 bases spanning the gap. The germline gives CDR1 SGHTA, CDR2 FQGNSA. The CDR3 covers 14 residues.

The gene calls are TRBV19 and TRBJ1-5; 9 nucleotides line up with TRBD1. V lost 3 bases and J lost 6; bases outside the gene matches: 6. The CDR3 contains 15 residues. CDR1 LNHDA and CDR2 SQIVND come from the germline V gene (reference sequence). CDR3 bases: TGTGCCAGTAGTATCACAGGGGGCTTGAGTCAGCCCCAGCATTTT. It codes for CASSITGGLSQPQHF.

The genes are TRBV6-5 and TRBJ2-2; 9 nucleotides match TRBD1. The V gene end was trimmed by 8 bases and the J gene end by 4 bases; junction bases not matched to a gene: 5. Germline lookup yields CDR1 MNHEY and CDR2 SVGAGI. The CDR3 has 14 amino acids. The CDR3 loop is CASGTGGPTGELFF. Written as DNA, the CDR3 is TGTGCCAGCGGTACAGGGGGCCCCACCGGGGAGCTGTTTTTT.

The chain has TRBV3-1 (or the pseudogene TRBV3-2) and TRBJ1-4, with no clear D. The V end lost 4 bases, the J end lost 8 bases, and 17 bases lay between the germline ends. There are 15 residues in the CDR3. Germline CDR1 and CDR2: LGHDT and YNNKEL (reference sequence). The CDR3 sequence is CASSRPGHQMEKLFF. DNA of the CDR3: TGTGCCAGCAGCCGGCCGGGCCACCAAATGGAAAAACTGTTTTTT.

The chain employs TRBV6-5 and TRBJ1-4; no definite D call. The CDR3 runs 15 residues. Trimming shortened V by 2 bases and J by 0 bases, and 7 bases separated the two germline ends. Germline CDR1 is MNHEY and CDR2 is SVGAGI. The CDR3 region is CASSYPGSTNEKLFF. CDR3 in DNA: TGTGCCAGCAGTTACCCGGGGTCAACTAATGAAAAACTGTTTTTT.

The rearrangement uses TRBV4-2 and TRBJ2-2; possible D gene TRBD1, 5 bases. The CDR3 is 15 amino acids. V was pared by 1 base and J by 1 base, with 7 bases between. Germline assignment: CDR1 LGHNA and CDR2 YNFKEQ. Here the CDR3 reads CASSQGTQNTGELFF. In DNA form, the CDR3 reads TGTGCCAGCAGCCAAGGGACACAGAACACCGGGGAGCTGTTTTTT.

In nucleotides, the CDR3 is TGTGCCAGCAGCCAAGCCGGGGGGGCGCGCTACACCTTC. Its protein is CASSQAGGARYTF. This chain joins TRBV4-2 and TRBJ1-2, with a tentative D call TRBD1 (6 bases). The V end was cut by 1 base, the J end by 9 bases, with 12 bases between. The CDR3 is made up of 13 amino acids. Germline loops: CDR1 LGHNA, CDR2 YNFKEQ.

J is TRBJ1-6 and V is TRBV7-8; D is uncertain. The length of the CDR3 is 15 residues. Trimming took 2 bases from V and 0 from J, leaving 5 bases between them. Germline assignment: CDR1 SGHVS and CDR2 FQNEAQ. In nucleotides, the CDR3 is TGTGCCAGCAGCTTACCAGACTCCTATAATTCACCCCTCCACTTT. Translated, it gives CASSLPDSYNSPLHF.

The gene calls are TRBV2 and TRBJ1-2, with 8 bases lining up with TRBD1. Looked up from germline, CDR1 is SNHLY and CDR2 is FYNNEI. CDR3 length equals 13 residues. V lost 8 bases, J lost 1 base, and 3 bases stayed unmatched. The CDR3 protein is CASGTGYNYGYTF. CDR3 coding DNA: TGTGCCAGCGGGACAGGATATAACTATGGCTACACCTTC. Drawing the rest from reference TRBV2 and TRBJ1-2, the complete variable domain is EPEVTQTPSHQVTQMGQEVILRCVPISNHLYFYWYRQILGQKVEFLVSFYNNEISEKSEIFDDQFSVERPDGSNFTLKIRSTKLEDSAMYFCASGTGYNYGYTFGSGTRLTVV.

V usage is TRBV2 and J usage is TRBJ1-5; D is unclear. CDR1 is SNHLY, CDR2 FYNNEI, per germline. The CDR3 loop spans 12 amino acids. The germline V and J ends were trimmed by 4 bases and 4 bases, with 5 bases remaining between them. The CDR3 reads CASSVGNQPQHF. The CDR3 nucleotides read TGTGCCAGCAGTGTCGGGAATCAGCCCCAGCATTTT.

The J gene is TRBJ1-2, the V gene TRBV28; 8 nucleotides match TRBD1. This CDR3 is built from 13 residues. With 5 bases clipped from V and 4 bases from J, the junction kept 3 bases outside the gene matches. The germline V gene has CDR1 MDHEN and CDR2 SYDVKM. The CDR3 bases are TGTGCCAGCAGTCCGACAGGGGTCTATGGCTACACCTTC. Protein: CASSPTGVYGYTF.

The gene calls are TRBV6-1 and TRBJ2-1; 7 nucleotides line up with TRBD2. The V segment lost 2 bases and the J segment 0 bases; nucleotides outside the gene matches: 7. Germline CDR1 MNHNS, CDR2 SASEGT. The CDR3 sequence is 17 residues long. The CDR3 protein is CASSEQGLAVSYNEQFF. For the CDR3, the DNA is TGTGCCAGCAGTGAACAAGGGCTAGCGGTCTCCTACAATGAGCAGTTCTTC.

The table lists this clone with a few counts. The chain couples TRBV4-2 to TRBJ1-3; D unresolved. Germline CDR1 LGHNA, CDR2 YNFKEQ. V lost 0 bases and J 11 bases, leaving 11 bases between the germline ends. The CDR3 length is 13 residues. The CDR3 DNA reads TGTGCCAGCAGCCAAGACAGGTTGACGGCCATATATTTT. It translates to CASSQDRLTAIYF.

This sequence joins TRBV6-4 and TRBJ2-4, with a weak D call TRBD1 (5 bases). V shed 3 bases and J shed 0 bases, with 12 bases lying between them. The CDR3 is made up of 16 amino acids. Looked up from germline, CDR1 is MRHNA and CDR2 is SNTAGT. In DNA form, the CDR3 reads TGTGCCAGCAGTGAGGAGCTAGGGGTAGCCAAAAACATTCAGTACTTC. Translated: CASSEELGVAKNIQYF.

The CDR3 DNA follows: TGTGCCAGCAGTTTCGGGGGCAGGAGCTCCTATAATTCACCCCTCCACTTT. Amino acids: CASSFGGRSSYNSPLHF. J is TRBJ1-6 and V is TRBV28, with a weak D call TRBD1 (6 bases). Deletions cut 3 bases from V and 0 bases from J, with 12 bases between. The CDR3 spans 17 residues. CDR1 and CDR2 from the germline V gene are MDHEN and SYDVKM.